The count of the clone carrying this TCR beta chain is one. The sample comes from a study of T cell changes during pregnancy in multiple sclerosis. Only in-frame clones appear in the TCRdb table, and some are missing; sequencing was by immunoSEQ multiplex PCR. The data show 35,000 to 40,000 clones, under 95% seen once. The receptor was derived from a female donor with multiple sclerosis, enrolled in a pregnancy study. Sample: CD8+ T cells from peripheral blood mononuclear cells, taken in the third trimester of pregnancy.

The CDR3 region has the DNA TGTGCCAGCAGTGATCAGGAGAACACCGGGGAGCTGTTTTTT. Its protein product is CASSDQENTGELFF. The chain joins TRBV6-1 to TRBJ2-2; D is ambiguous. The CDR3 sequence is 14 residues long. V lost 3 bases and J lost 1, with 6 bases in between. Per the germline V gene, CDR1 is MNHNS and CDR2 is SASEGT.